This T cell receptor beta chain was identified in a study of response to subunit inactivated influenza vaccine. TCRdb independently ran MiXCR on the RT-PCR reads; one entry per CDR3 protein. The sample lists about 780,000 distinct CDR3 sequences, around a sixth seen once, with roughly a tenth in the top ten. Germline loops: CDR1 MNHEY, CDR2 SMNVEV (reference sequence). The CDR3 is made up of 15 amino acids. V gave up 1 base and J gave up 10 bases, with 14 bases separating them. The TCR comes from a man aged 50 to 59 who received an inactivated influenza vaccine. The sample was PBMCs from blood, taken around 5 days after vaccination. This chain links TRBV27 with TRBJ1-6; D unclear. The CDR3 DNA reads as TGTGCCAGCAGTTTATACCCACTGGAGCGGTCACCCCTCCACTTT. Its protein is CASSLYPLERSPLHF.